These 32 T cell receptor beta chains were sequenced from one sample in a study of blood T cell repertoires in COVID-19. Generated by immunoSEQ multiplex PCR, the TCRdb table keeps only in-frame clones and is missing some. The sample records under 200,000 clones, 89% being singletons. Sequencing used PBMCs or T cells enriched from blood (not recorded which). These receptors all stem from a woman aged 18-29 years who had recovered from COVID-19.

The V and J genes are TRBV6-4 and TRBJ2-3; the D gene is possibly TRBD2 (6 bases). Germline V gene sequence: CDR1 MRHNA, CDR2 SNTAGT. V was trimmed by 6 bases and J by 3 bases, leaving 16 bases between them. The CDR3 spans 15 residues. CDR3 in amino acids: CASRIRAGLTDTQYF. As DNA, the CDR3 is TGTGCCAGCAGGATCAGAGCGGGTCTGACAGATACGCAGTATTTT.

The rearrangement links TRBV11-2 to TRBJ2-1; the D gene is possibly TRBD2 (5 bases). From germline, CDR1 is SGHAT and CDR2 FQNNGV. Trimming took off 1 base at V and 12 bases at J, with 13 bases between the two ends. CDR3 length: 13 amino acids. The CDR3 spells CASSLGYGVTQFF. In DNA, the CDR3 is TGTGCCAGCAGCTTAGGGTACGGGGTTACGCAGTTCTTC.

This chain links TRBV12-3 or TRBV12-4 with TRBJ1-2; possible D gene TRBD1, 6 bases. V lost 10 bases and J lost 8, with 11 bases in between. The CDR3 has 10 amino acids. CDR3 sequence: CAIWGGGYTF. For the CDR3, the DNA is TGTGCCATCTGGGGGGGCGGCTACACCTTC.

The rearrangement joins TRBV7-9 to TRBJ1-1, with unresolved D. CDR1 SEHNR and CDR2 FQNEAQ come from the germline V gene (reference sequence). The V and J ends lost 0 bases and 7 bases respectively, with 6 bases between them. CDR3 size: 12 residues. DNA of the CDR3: TGTGCCAGCAGCTTAGCGGCTTATGAAGCTTTCTTT. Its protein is CASSLAAYEAFF.

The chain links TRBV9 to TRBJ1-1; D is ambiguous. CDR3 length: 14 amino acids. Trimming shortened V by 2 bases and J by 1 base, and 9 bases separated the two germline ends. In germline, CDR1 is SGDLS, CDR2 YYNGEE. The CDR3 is CASSVDGRNTEAFF. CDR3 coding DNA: TGTGCCAGCAGCGTGGATGGGCGGAACACTGAAGCTTTCTTT.

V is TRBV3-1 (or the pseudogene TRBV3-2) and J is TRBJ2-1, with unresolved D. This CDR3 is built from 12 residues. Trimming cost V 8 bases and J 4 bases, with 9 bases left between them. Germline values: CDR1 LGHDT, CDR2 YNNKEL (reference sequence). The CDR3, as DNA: TGTGCCAGCGAGACCAGGTACAATGAGCAGTTCTTC. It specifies CASETRYNEQFF.

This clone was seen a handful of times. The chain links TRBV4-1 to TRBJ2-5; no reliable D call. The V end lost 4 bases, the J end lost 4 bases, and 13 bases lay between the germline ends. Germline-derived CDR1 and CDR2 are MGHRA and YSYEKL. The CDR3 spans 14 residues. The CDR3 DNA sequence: TGCGCCAGCAGCCGCCTAGGTAGCAGAGAGACCCAGTACTTC. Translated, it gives CASSRLGSRETQYF.

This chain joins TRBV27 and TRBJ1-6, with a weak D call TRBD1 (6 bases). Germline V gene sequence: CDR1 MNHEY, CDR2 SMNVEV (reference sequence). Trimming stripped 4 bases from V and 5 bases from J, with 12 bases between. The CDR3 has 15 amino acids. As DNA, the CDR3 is TGTGCCAGCAGTTCCGGACAGACAGATAATTCACCCCTCCACTTT. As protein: CASSSGQTDNSPLHF.

The CDR3 sequence: CASSPPGTSGRNEQFF. CDR3 sequence (DNA): TGTGCCAGCAGCCCCCCCGGGACTAGCGGGAGAAATGAGCAGTTCTTC. The chain has TRBV7-3 and TRBJ2-1; 14 positions agree with TRBD2. V gave up 5 bases and J gave up 7 bases; unmatched junction bases: 7. The CDR3 is made up of 16 amino acids. Germline CDR1 and CDR2: SGHTA and FQGTGA.

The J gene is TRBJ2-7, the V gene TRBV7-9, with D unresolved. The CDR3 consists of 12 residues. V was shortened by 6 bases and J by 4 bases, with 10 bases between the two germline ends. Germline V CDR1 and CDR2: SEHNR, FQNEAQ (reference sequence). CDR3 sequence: CASSLRRYEQYF. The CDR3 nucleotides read TGTGCCAGCAGTCTTCGGCGGTACGAGCAGTACTTC.

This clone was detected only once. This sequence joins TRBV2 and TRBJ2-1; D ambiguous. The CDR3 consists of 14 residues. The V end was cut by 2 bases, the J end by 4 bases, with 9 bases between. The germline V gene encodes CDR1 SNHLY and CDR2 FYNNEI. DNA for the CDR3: TGTGCCAGCAGTGAACAGCTAGAGTACAATGAGCAGTTCTTC. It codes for CASSEQLEYNEQFF.

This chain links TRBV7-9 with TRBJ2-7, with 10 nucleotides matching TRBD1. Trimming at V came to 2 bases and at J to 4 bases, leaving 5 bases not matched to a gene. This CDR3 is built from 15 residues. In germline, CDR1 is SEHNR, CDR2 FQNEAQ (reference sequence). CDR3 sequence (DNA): TGTGCCAGCAGCTTATGGGGACAGGGGAGGTACGAGCAGTACTTC. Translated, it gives CASSLWGQGRYEQYF.

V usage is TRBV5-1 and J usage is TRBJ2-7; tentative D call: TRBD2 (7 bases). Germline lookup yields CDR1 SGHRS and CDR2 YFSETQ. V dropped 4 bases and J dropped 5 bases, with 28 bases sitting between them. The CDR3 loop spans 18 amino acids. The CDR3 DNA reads TGCGCCAGCAGCGGGGGGGACACCCCAGAAGCCCCGCTGAACGAGCAGTACTTC. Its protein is CASSGGDTPEAPLNEQYF.

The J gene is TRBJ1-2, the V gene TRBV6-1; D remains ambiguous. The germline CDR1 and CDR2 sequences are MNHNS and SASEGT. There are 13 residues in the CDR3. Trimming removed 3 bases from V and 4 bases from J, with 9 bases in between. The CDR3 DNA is TGTGCCAGCAGTGATCCCAGGCGCTATGGCTACACCTTC. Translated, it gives CASSDPRRYGYTF.

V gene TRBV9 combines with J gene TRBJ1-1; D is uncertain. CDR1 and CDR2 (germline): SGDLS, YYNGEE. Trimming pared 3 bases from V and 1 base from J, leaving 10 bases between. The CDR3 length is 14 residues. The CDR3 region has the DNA TGTGCCAGCAGCGCGGTGGTTGGGAACACTGAAGCTTTCTTT. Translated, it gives CASSAVVGNTEAFF. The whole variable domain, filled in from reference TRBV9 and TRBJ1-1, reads DSGVTQTPKHLITATGQRVTLRCSPRSGDLSVYWYQQSLDQGLQFLIQYYNGEERAKGNILERFSAQQFPDLHSELNLSSLELGDSALYFCASSAVVGNTEAFFGQGTRLTVV.

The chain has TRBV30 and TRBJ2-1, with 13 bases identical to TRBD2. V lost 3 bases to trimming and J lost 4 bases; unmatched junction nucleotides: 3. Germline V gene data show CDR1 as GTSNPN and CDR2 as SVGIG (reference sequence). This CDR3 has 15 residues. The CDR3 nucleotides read TGTGCCTGGAGGGTGGGACTAGCGGGGTACAATGAGCAGTTCTTC. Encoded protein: CAWRVGLAGYNEQFF.

The CDR3 spells CASSASLAGGLPDTQYF. CDR3 DNA sequence: TGCGCCAGCAGTGCGAGCCTAGCGGGAGGACTCCCAGATACGCAGTATTTT. The chain joins TRBV5-1 to TRBJ2-3; 11 positions agree with TRBD2. The CDR3 has 17 amino acids. The trim removed 5 bases at V and 4 bases at J, leaving 12 bases unmatched. The germline gives CDR1 SGHRS, CDR2 YFSETQ.

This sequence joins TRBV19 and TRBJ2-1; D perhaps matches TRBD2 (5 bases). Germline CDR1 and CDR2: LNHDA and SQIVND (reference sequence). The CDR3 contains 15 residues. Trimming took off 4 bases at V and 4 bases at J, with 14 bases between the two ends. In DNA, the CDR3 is TGTGCCAGTAGTACCGCCGGGGTAGATTACAATGAGCAGTTCTTC. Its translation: CASSTAGVDYNEQFF.

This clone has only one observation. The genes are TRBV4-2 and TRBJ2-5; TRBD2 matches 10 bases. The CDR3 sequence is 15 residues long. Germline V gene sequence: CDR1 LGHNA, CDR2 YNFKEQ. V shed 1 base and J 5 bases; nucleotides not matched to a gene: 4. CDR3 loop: CASSQGGGLAETQYF. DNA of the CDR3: TGTGCCAGCAGCCAAGGCGGGGGACTAGCGGAGACCCAGTACTTC.

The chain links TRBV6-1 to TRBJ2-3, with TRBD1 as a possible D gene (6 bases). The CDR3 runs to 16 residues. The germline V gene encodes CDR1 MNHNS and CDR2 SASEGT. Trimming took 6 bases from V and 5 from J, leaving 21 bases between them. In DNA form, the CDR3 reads TGTGCCAGCAGGGAAAGGACAGTAAACGGGCGAGATACGCAGTATTTT. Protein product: CASRERTVNGRDTQYF.

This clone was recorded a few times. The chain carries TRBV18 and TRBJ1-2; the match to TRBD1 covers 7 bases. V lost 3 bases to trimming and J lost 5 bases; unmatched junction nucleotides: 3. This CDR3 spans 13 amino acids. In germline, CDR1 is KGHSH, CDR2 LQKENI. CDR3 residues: CASSPGTDYGYTF. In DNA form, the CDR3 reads TGTGCCAGCTCACCGGGGACAGATTATGGCTACACCTTC.

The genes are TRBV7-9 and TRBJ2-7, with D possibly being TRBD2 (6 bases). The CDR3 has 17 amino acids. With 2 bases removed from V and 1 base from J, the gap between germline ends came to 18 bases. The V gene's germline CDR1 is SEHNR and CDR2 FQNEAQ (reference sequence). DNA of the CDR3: TGTGCCAGCAGCTTACCGACTAGTGCCTCCATTTCCTACGAGCAGTACTTC. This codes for CASSLPTSASISYEQYF.

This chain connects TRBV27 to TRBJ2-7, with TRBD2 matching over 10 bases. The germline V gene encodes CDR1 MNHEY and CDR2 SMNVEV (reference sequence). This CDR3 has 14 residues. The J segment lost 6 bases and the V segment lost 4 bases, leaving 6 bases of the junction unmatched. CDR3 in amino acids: CASSSGTSVGEQYF. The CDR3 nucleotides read TGTGCCAGCAGTTCCGGGACTAGCGTTGGCGAGCAGTACTTC.

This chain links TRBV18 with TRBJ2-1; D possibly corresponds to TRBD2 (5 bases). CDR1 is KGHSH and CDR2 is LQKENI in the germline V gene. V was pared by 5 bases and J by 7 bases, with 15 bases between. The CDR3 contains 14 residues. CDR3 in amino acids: CASSRERGPNEQFF. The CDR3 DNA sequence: TGTGCCAGCTCAAGGGAGCGAGGGCCTAATGAGCAGTTCTTC.

The CDR3 sequence: CASSSLGSGSGTDTQYF. Here the CDR3 DNA reads TGTGCCAGCAGCTCCCTGGGTAGCGGGAGTGGGACAGATACGCAGTATTTT. V and J are TRBV7-3 and TRBJ2-3; 9 bases match TRBD2. The germline V gene has CDR1 SGHTA and CDR2 FQGTGA. This CDR3 comprises 17 residues. J was trimmed by 3 bases and V by 4 bases; bases with no gene match: 11.

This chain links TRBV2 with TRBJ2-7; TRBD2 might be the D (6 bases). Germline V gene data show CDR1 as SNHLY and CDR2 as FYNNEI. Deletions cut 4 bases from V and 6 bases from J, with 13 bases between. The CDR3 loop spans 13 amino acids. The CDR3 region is CASSVELAREQYF. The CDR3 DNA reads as TGTGCCAGCAGTGTAGAGCTAGCGCGCGAGCAGTACTTC.

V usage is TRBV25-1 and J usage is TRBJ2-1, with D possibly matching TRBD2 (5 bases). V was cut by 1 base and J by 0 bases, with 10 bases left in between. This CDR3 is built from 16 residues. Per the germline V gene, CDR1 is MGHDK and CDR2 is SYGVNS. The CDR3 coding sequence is TGTGCCAGCAGTGAATCGGGGAAGAGCTCCTACAATGAGCAGTTCTTC. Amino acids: CASSESGKSSYNEQFF. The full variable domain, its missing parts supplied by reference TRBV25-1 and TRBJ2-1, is EADIYQTPRYLVIGTGKKITLECSQTMGHDKMYWYQQDPGMELHLIHYSYGVNSTEKGDLSSESTVSRIRTEHFPLTLESARPSHTSQYLCASSESGKSSYNEQFFGPGTRLTVL.

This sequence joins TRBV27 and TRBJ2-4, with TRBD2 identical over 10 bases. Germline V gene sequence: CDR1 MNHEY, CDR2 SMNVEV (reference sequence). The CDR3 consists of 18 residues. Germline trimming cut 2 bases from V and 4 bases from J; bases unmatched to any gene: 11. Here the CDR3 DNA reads TGTGCCAGCAGTTTAGGTCCTAGCGGGAGTTCGGGGAAAAACATTCAGTACTTC. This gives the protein CASSLGPSGSSGKNIQYF.

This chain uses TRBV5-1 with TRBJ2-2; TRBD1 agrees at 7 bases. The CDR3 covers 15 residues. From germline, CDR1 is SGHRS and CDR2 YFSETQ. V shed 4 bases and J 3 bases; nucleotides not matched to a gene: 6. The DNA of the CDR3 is TGCGCCAGCAGCCCGGTGGGGACAGACACCGGGGAGCTGTTTTTT. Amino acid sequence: CASSPVGTDTGELFF.

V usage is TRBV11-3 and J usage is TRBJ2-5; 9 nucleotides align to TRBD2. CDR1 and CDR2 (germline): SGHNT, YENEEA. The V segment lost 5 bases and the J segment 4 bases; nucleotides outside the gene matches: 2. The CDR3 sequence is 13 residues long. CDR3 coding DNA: TGTGCCAGCAGCCAGGGACTAGCAGAGACCCAGTACTTC. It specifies CASSQGLAETQYF.

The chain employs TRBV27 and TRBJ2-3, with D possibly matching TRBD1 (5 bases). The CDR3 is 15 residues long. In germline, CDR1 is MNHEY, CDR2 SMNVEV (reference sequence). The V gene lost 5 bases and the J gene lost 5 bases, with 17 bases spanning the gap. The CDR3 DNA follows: TGTGCCAGCAGTGACCATGACAGTCCGGGAGATACGCAGTATTTT. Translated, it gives CASSDHDSPGDTQYF.

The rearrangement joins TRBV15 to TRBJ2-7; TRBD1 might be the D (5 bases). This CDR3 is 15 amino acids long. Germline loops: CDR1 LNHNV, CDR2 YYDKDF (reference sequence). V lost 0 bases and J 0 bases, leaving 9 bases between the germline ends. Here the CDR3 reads CATSREQVLSYEQYF. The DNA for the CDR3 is TGTGCCACCAGCAGAGAACAGGTCCTCTCCTACGAGCAGTACTTC.